The 29 T cell receptor beta chains given below trace back to one sample, sequenced in a study of cytomegalovirus exposure and HLA in healthy donors. PCR was performed using 60 Vbeta and 13 Jbeta primers. Assay: immunoSEQ multiplex PCR; the TCRdb copy retains only in-frame clones and omits some. The sample contains more than 85,000 clones, roughly 70% of which appear only once. Sequenced: PBMCs. These receptors all stem from a young woman in good health and CMV-seropositive.

The rearrangement links TRBV7-6 to TRBJ2-5; D is uncertain. The DNA end favors TRBJ2-7, so the J call may be wrong. This CDR3 comprises 13 residues. Germline-derived CDR1 and CDR2 are SGHVS and FNYEAQ. CDR3 sequence (DNA): TGTGCCAGCAGCTTAAATGAGGACTACGAGCAGTACTTC. It specifies CASSLNEDYEQYF.

The J gene is TRBJ2-7, the V gene TRBV28, with D possibly matching TRBD1 (5 bases). Germline loops: CDR1 MDHEN, CDR2 SYDVKM. The CDR3 runs 14 residues. Deletions cut 3 bases from V and 0 bases from J, with 9 bases between. Written as DNA, the CDR3 is TGTGCCAGCAGTTTGACAGCGAGCTCCTACGAGCAGTACTTC. This sequence encodes CASSLTASSYEQYF.

The genes are TRBV10-2 and TRBJ2-1; weak D call: TRBD1 (5 bases). This CDR3 comprises 12 residues. Germline assignment: CDR1 WSHSY and CDR2 SAAADI. Trimming removed 5 bases at V and 7 bases at J, with 9 bases between. CDR3 sequence reads: CASSSQGNEQFF. DNA of the CDR3: TGCGCCAGCAGTAGTCAGGGTAATGAGCAGTTCTTC.

The chain has TRBV27 and TRBJ2-3; TRBD2 aligns across 7 bases. The V and J ends lost 3 bases and 4 bases, in that order; junction bases with no gene match: 1. The germline gives CDR1 MNHEY, CDR2 SMNVEV (reference sequence). The length of the CDR3 is 13 residues. In nucleotides, the CDR3 is TGTGCCAGCAGTTTTGCGGGAGCAGATACGCAGTATTTT. Translated: CASSFAGADTQYF.

The V call is TRBV6-1, the J call TRBJ2-5, with 8 bases lining up with TRBD1. The germline V gene has CDR1 MNHNS and CDR2 SASEGT. Trimming at V came to 7 bases and at J to 5 bases, leaving 6 bases not matched to a gene. This CDR3 has 13 residues. CDR3 DNA: TGTGCCAGCACAGGGGGCGCGAGGGAGACCCAGTACTTC. It is translated as CASTGGARETQYF.

This clone was detected a few times. J is TRBJ2-4 and V is TRBV25-1, with 12 bases matching TRBD2. CDR3 length: 14 residues. Germline V gives CDR1 MGHDK, CDR2 SYGVNS. Losses at the gene ends were 8 bases for V and 2 bases for J; bases not matched to a gene: 1. In nucleotides, the CDR3 is TGTGCCAGCGGACTAGCGGGGTCCAAAAACATTCAGTACTTC. Its protein product is CASGLAGSKNIQYF. Filled out from reference TRBV25-1 and TRBJ2-4, the complete variable domain reads EADIYQTPRYLVIGTGKKITLECSQTMGHDKMYWYQQDPGMELHLIHYSYGVNSTEKGDLSSESTVSRIRTEHFPLTLESARPSHTSQYLCASGLAGSKNIQYFGAGTRLSVL.

This chain links TRBV7-3 with TRBJ2-7, with TRBD2 identical over 13 bases. The CDR3 is made up of 15 amino acids. Germline V gene data show CDR1 as SGHTA and CDR2 as FQGTGA. Trimming removed 5 bases from V and 3 bases from J; junction bases left unmatched: 4. CDR3 sequence: CASSHGTSGNYEQYF. The CDR3 DNA reads as TGTGCCAGCAGCCACGGGACTAGCGGGAACTACGAGCAGTACTTC.

V is TRBV11-2 and J is TRBJ2-1, with 9 bases identical to TRBD2. CDR1 is SGHAT and CDR2 is FQNNGV in the germline V gene. V dropped 3 bases and J dropped 3; count of bases not matched to a gene: 6. The CDR3 contains 16 residues. The CDR3 DNA follows: TGTGCCAGCAGCTTCCCCCATAGCGGGAGCTACAATGAGCAGTTCTTC. Translating it yields CASSFPHSGSYNEQFF. Based on the CDR3 plus reference TRBV11-2 and TRBJ2-1, the full variable domain is EAGVAQSPRYKIIEKRQSVAFWCNPISGHATLYWYQQILGQGPKLLIQFQNNGVVDDSQLPKDRFSAERLKGVDSTLKIQPAKLEDSAVYLCASSFPHSGSYNEQFFGPGTRLTVL.

This chain uses TRBV11-1 with TRBJ2-3; 7 bases match TRBD1. This CDR3 has 14 residues. V dropped 5 bases and J dropped 5; count of bases not matched to a gene: 7. Germline CDR1 and CDR2: SGHAT and FQDESV (reference sequence). CDR3 protein: CASSPNRGGDTQYF. CDR3 sequence (DNA): TGTGCCAGCAGCCCCAACAGGGGTGGAGATACGCAGTATTTT.

The sample holds a few counts of this clone. The V and J genes are TRBV7-8 and TRBJ1-5, with TRBD1 matching over 8 bases. Germline-derived CDR1 and CDR2 are SGHVS and FQNEAQ. The trim removed 5 bases at V and 6 bases at J, leaving 6 bases unmatched. The CDR3 runs to 14 residues. Here the CDR3 DNA reads TGTGCCAGCAGCCTCGGACAGGGCGGTCAGCCCCAGCATTTT. Translating it yields CASSLGQGGQPQHF.

This clone occurred once. The chain links TRBV4-2 to TRBJ2-2, with 7 bases aligning to TRBD2. V was clipped by 5 bases and J by 4 bases; unmatched bases: 10. The CDR3 is 16 amino acids. Germline lookup yields CDR1 LGHNA and CDR2 YNFKEQ. This CDR3 is CASSGYGGVSTGELFF. The CDR3 region has the DNA TGTGCCAGCAGCGGCTATGGGGGGGTGAGCACCGGGGAGCTGTTTTTT.

This clone was found a few times. This chain connects TRBV20-1 to TRBJ2-7, with 7 bases that match TRBD1. This CDR3 spans 11 amino acids. From germline, CDR1 is DFQATT and CDR2 SNEGSKA (reference sequence). Trimming at V came to 6 bases and at J to 6 bases, leaving 5 bases not matched to a gene. Here the CDR3 reads CSAETGVEQYF. The CDR3 DNA reads as TGCAGTGCAGAAACAGGGGTCGAGCAGTACTTC.

V is TRBV5-1 and J is TRBJ1-1; TRBD1 aligns across 7 bases. The CDR3 totals 14 residues. Per the germline V gene, CDR1 is SGHRS and CDR2 is YFSETQ. The junction had 6 bases not matched to a gene; V was cut back by 1 base and J by 6 bases. The CDR3 nucleotides read TGCGCCAGCAGCTTGCGACAGGGTGTGTCTGAAGCTTTCTTT. Its protein is CASSLRQGVSEAFF.

The chain couples TRBV4-1 to TRBJ1-5; D possibly corresponds to TRBD1 (6 bases). Germline CDR1 MGHRA, CDR2 YSYEKL. Trimming took off 4 bases at V and 3 bases at J, with 16 bases between the two ends. This CDR3 region has 16 residues. Written as DNA, the CDR3 is TGCGCCAGCAGCCTTACCACACAGGGCCCCAATCAGCCCCAGCATTTT. It translates to CASSLTTQGPNQPQHF.

This clone was observed a single time. The chain links TRBV28 to TRBJ2-2, with 13 bases lining up with TRBD2. This CDR3 has 18 residues. Trimming at V came to 7 bases and at J to 1 base, leaving 9 bases not matched to a gene. Germline CDR1 MDHEN, CDR2 SYDVKM. CDR3 coding DNA: TGTGCCAGCAACTTAGGGACTAGCGGGACCGAGAACACCGGGGAGCTGTTTTTT. It specifies CASNLGTSGTENTGELFF.

The V and J genes are TRBV5-4 and TRBJ2-1, with D perhaps matching TRBD1 (6 bases). The V end was cut by 0 bases, the J end by 6 bases, with 16 bases between. This CDR3 is 16 amino acids long. The germline gives CDR1 SGHNT, CDR2 YYREEE (reference sequence). Written as DNA, the CDR3 is TGTGCCAGCAGCTTGGCCAAGGGGACACCTGGCAATGAGCAGTTCTTC. This translates into CASSLAKGTPGNEQFF.

This clone was seen a few times. V and J are TRBV7-6 and TRBJ2-7, with 12 bases fitting TRBD2. Germline V gene data show CDR1 as SGHVS and CDR2 as FNYEAQ. Trimming took 5 bases from V and 6 from J; bases not matched to a gene: 5. The CDR3 has 14 amino acids. CDR3 protein: CASSTGTSGLEQYF. The CDR3 DNA follows: TGTGCCAGCAGCACCGGGACTAGCGGGCTCGAGCAGTACTTC.

The J gene is TRBJ2-1, the V gene TRBV7-6; 7 bases map to TRBD2. Germline loops: CDR1 SGHVS, CDR2 FNYEAQ. Trimming cost V 1 base and J 0 bases; bases outside gene matches: 3. This CDR3 contains 16 residues. This CDR3 is CASSLVGGGSYNEQFF. As DNA, the CDR3 is TGTGCCAGCAGCTTAGTCGGCGGGGGCTCCTACAATGAGCAGTTCTTC.

The rearrangement links TRBV10-3 to TRBJ1-5; 8 positions match TRBD1. The ends lost 5 bases at V and 0 bases at J; junction bases unmatched: 9. CDR3 size: 17 residues. The germline CDR1 and CDR2 sequences are ENHRY and SYGVKD. The CDR3 DNA reads TGTGCCATCAGTTCCGGGACAGGAGGAGATAGCAATCAGCCCCAGCATTTT. This sequence encodes CAISSGTGGDSNQPQHF.

The rearrangement joins TRBV15 to TRBJ2-6, with D possibly matching TRBD1 (6 bases). The CDR3 runs 17 residues. The V and J ends lost 3 bases and 4 bases respectively, with 16 bases between them. The V gene's germline CDR1 is LNHNV and CDR2 YYDKDF (reference sequence). The CDR3 spells CATSSLKTGTGANVLTF. The DNA for the CDR3 is TGTGCCACCAGCAGTCTTAAAACAGGGACCGGGGCCAACGTCCTGACTTTC.

The chain recombines TRBV7-9 with TRBJ2-7; 7 bases fit TRBD2. Trimming took 5 bases from V and 7 from J; bases not matched to a gene: 5. CDR3 length: 12 amino acids. The germline V gene encodes CDR1 SEHNR and CDR2 FQNEAQ (reference sequence). The DNA for the CDR3 is TGTGCCAGCAGCCCCACTAGCGTTGAGCAGTACTTC. Translation gives CASSPTSVEQYF. Full variable domain (missing parts from reference TRBV7-9 and TRBJ2-7): DTGVSQNPRHKITKRGQNVTFRCDPISEHNRLYWYRQTLGQGPEFLTYFQNEAQLEKSRLLSDRFSAERPKGSFSTLEIQRTEQGDSAMYLCASSPTSVEQYFGPGTRLTVT.

The chain combines TRBV5-4 with TRBJ1-4, with D possibly being TRBD1 (6 bases). This CDR3 comprises 14 residues. V shed 4 bases and J shed 6 bases, with 13 bases lying between them. Germline V CDR1 and CDR2: SGHNT, YYREEE (reference sequence). In DNA, the CDR3 is TGTGCCAGCAGCGACACAGGGAAGCATGAAAAACTGTTTTTT. Encoded protein: CASSDTGKHEKLFF.

This chain links TRBV15 with TRBJ2-3, with 11 bases that match TRBD1. The ends lost 1 base at V and 7 bases at J; junction bases unmatched: 10. Germline assignment: CDR1 LNHNV and CDR2 YYDKDF (reference sequence). The CDR3 is 17 residues long. The CDR3 spells CATSRGPRTGGAYTQYF. CDR3 coding DNA: TGTGCCACCAGCAGAGGCCCCCGGACAGGGGGCGCATATACGCAGTATTTT.

The chain links TRBV5-4 to TRBJ2-7, with D tentatively TRBD2 (6 bases). CDR3 size: 14 residues. Germline CDR1 and CDR2: SGHNT and YYREEE (reference sequence). V was cut by 0 bases and J by 4 bases, with 11 bases left in between. The CDR3 region has the DNA TGTGCCAGCAGCTTGGAGCGGGCCGCGTACGAGCAGTACTTC. Translation: CASSLERAAYEQYF.

J is TRBJ1-2 and V is TRBV13; 8 positions match TRBD1. V lost 6 bases to trimming and J lost 2 bases; unmatched junction nucleotides: 8. The CDR3 is made up of 15 amino acids. Germline V lookup: CDR1 PRHDT, CDR2 FYEKMQ (reference sequence). Here the CDR3 reads CASRVRRGQNYGYTF. In DNA form, the CDR3 reads TGTGCCAGCAGGGTACGCAGGGGGCAGAACTATGGCTACACCTTC.

The chain links TRBV2 to TRBJ2-7; 7 bases line up with TRBD2. The CDR3 runs to 13 residues. The V gene's germline CDR1 is SNHLY and CDR2 FYNNEI. The J segment lost 2 bases and the V segment lost 6 bases, leaving 4 bases of the junction unmatched. CDR3 sequence: CASSRDYPYEQYF. CDR3 DNA: TGTGCCAGCAGCCGGGACTACCCCTACGAGCAGTACTTC.

This clone was counted a single time. This rearrangement joins TRBV19 to TRBJ2-2, with 7 nucleotides matching TRBD2. V lost 7 bases to trimming and J lost 5 bases; unmatched junction nucleotides: 13. The CDR3 is 16 amino acids. Germline loops: CDR1 LNHDA, CDR2 SQIVND (reference sequence). CDR3 region: CASNPSGLWGTGELFF. In nucleotides, the CDR3 is TGTGCCAGTAATCCCTCGGGACTATGGGGTACCGGGGAGCTGTTTTTT.

DNA of the CDR3: TGTGCCAGCAGCTTAGGCCAGGGGAGCGGCTACACCTTC. Protein product: CASSLGQGSGYTF. The genes are TRBV5-5 and TRBJ1-2; the D gene is possibly TRBD1 (6 bases). Germline V gene lookup returns CDR1 SGHKS and CDR2 YYEKEE (reference sequence). CDR3 length equals 13 residues. V gave up 2 bases and J gave up 8 bases, with 13 bases separating them.

This clone was detected only once. The chain carries TRBV4-1 and TRBJ2-1, with a weak D call TRBD2 (7 bases). Germline values: CDR1 MGHRA, CDR2 YSYEKL. The length of the CDR3 is 16 residues. V lost 5 bases to trimming and J lost 6 bases, with 20 bases between them. The CDR3: CASSSPGGGGGNEQFF. CDR3 coding DNA: TGCGCCAGCAGCTCTCCCGGAGGGGGAGGGGGCAATGAGCAGTTCTTC.